Below, 19 T cell receptor beta chains from the same sample are listed, as sequenced in a study of T cell changes during pregnancy in multiple sclerosis. The assay was immunoSEQ multiplex PCR, and TCRdb's table has in-frame clones only and misses some. The sample has fewer than 20,000 clones, over 65% seen once. This specimen was CD8+ T cells from peripheral blood mononuclear cells, taken after pregnancy. The origin of the receptors is a female donor with multiple sclerosis, enrolled in a pregnancy study.

The CDR3 spells CASSFADRGTEAFF. The CDR3 DNA reads as TGTGCCAGCAGCTTTGCCGACAGGGGGACCGAAGCTTTCTTT. The J gene is TRBJ1-1, the V gene TRBV12-1; the table names TRBD1, a call not compared with the DNA. TRBV12-1 is designated a pseudogene. This CDR3 region has 14 residues.

V gene TRBV2 combines with J gene TRBJ2-7, with 8 bases that match TRBD1. Per germline, CDR1 SNHLY and CDR2 FYNNEI. The ends lost 6 bases at V and 2 bases at J; junction bases unmatched: 0. The CDR3 has 12 amino acids. The CDR3 nucleotides are TGTGCCAGCAGGGACAGGGCCTACGAGCAGTACTTC. Protein: CASRDRAYEQYF.

The DNA for the CDR3 is TGTGCCAGCAGGGATACAGGGGGTACCCCGAGCTCTGGAAACACCATATATTTT. Amino acid sequence: CASRDTGGTPSSGNTIYF. This chain connects TRBV7-9 to TRBJ1-3; 8 bases are a match to TRBD1. Per the germline V gene, CDR1 is SEHNR and CDR2 is FQNEAQ (reference sequence). V was clipped by 6 bases and J by 0 bases; unmatched bases: 13. CDR3 length equals 18 residues.

The chain carries TRBV7-2 and TRBJ2-1, with D unresolved. Germline CDR1 is SGHTA and CDR2 is FQGNSA. CDR3 size: 13 residues. Trimming took 1 base from V and 4 from J, leaving 5 bases between them. CDR3 region: CASSLDTYNEQFF. CDR3 coding DNA: TGTGCCAGCAGCTTAGATACTTACAATGAGCAGTTCTTC.

CDR3 residues: CATEGVAGLNTGELFF. CDR3 coding DNA: TGTGCCACCGAAGGGGTGGCGGGACTGAACACCGGGGAGCTGTTTTTT. The gene calls are TRBV19 and TRBJ2-2; maybe TRBD2 (6 bases). V was cut by 10 bases and J by 1 base, with 19 bases left in between. Germline loops: CDR1 LNHDA, CDR2 SQIVND (reference sequence). The CDR3 covers 16 residues.

The chain couples TRBV4-3 to TRBJ2-5, with TRBD1 matching over 8 bases. The CDR3 contains 16 residues. Germline V gene lookup returns CDR1 LGHNA and CDR2 YSLEER. The V and J ends lost 4 bases and 2 bases, in that order; junction bases with no gene match: 9. The CDR3 protein is CASSRGTGGFQETQYF. CDR3 nucleotide sequence: TGCGCCAGCAGCCGAGGGACAGGAGGTTTTCAAGAGACCCAGTACTTC.

The rearrangement joins TRBV10-3 to TRBJ2-1; 9 bases match TRBD2. Losses at the gene ends were 5 bases for V and 10 bases for J; bases not matched to a gene: 15. Looked up from germline, CDR1 is ENHRY and CDR2 is SYGVKD. The CDR3 covers 16 residues. CDR3 coding DNA: TGTGCCATCAGTCGGTCTAGCGGGGCCAGAATGAGAGAGCAGTTCTTC. The encoded protein is CAISRSSGARMREQFF.

The gene calls are TRBV21-1 and TRBJ2-5; TRBD2, the table's D call, lacks a check against the DNA. TRBV21-1 is a documented pseudogene. This CDR3 is 18 amino acids long. The CDR3 region has the DNA TGTGCCAGCAGCAGTTGTCGGGAGGGCAAACCAATTAAAGAGACCCAGTACTTC. Protein: CASSSCREGKPIKETQYF.

This chain uses TRBV5-4 with TRBJ2-5; 10 nucleotides agree with TRBD2. This CDR3 is 15 amino acids long. V was pared by 1 base and J by 5 bases, with 5 bases of the junction left unmatched. Germline values: CDR1 SGHNT, CDR2 YYREEE (reference sequence). CDR3 loop: CASSLRAGGPETQYF. The CDR3 nucleotides are TGTGCCAGCAGCTTGCGAGCGGGGGGGCCGGAGACCCAGTACTTC.

The chain couples TRBV7-9 to TRBJ2-1; TRBD2 matches 14 bases. CDR3 length: 14 residues. The germline CDR1 and CDR2 sequences are SEHNR and FQNEAQ (reference sequence). The junction had 4 bases not matched to a gene; V was cut back by 5 bases and J by 10 bases. The CDR3 sequence: CASSGLAGGGEQFF. CDR3 coding DNA: TGTGCCAGCAGCGGACTAGCGGGAGGTGGGGAGCAGTTCTTC.

This rearrangement joins TRBV15 to TRBJ2-4; tentative D call: TRBD2 (6 bases). The CDR3 spans 17 residues. Germline CDR1 is LNHNV and CDR2 is YYDKDF (reference sequence). Trimming left V 0 bases short and J 7 bases short, with 19 bases between. CDR3 nucleotides: TGTGCCACCAGCAGAGAAGACTTGGCGGGATTGAACAACATTCAGTACTTC. This codes for CATSREDLAGLNNIQYF.

The chain carries TRBV4-2 and TRBJ2-2; TRBD2 is a possible D gene (6 bases). This CDR3 spans 16 amino acids. Trimming cost V 1 base and J 6 bases, with 15 bases left between them. CDR1 and CDR2 from the germline V gene are LGHNA and YNFKEQ. CDR3 bases: TGTGCCAGCAGCCAAGGCGTGGAAAGGGAGGCCGGGGAGCTGTTTTTT. Translation gives CASSQGVEREAGELFF.

The V call is TRBV7-9, the J call TRBJ2-2; the match to TRBD2 covers 9 bases. Germline-derived CDR1 and CDR2 are SEHNR and FQNEAQ (reference sequence). This CDR3 comprises 17 residues. V lost 3 bases and J lost 0; bases outside the gene matches: 5. The CDR3 protein is CASSFTTSGSNTGELFF. CDR3 DNA sequence: TGTGCCAGCAGCTTCACTACTAGCGGGTCGAACACCGGGGAGCTGTTTTTT.

This clone was recorded only once. The CDR3 is CASSLGVSQPQHF. The CDR3 DNA reads TGTGCCAGCAGTTTAGGAGTAAGCCAGCCCCAGCATTTT. This sequence joins TRBV27 and TRBJ1-5, with D unresolved. This CDR3 contains 13 residues. Between the trimmed V and J ends, which lost 2 bases and 7 bases, there was a span of 9 bases. Germline assignment: CDR1 MNHEY and CDR2 SMNVEV (reference sequence).

The chain couples TRBV6-6 to TRBJ2-7, with a weak D call TRBD2 (6 bases). The CDR3 covers 12 residues. Trimming cost V 5 bases and J 4 bases, with 9 bases left between them. Germline V lookup: CDR1 MNHNY, CDR2 SVGAGI (reference sequence). In DNA form, the CDR3 reads TGTGCCAGCAGTAACGGGGGTTACGAGCAGTACTTC. Residues: CASSNGGYEQYF.

This clone appeared a few times. V and J are TRBV7-8 and TRBJ2-1; D may be TRBD2 (6 bases). V gave up 1 base and J gave up 12 bases, with 22 bases separating them. Looked up from germline, CDR1 is SGHVS and CDR2 is FQNEAQ. This CDR3 contains 16 residues. CDR3: CASSLVVTRGLEWQFF. Written as DNA, the CDR3 is TGTGCCAGCAGCTTAGTAGTTACGCGGGGTCTCGAATGGCAGTTCTTC. Full variable domain (remainder filled in from reference TRBV7-8 and TRBJ2-1): GAGVSQSPRYKVAKRGQDVALRCDPISGHVSLFWYQQALGQGPEFLTYFQNEAQLDKSGLPSDRFFAERPEGSVSTLKIQRTQQEDSAVYLCASSLVVTRGLEWQFFGPGTRLTVL.

This clone was detected once. This chain joins TRBV27 and TRBJ1-4; tentatively, D is TRBD1 (5 bases). The V end was cut by 5 bases, the J end by 4 bases, with 14 bases between. The germline CDR1 and CDR2 sequences are MNHEY and SMNVEV (reference sequence). This CDR3 has 15 residues. CDR3 sequence: CASSELRQINEKLFF. As DNA, the CDR3 is TGTGCCAGCAGTGAACTCAGACAGATTAATGAAAAACTGTTTTTT.

This clone was counted between two and nine times. The V gene is TRBV5-1, the J gene TRBJ1-2, with D maybe TRBD1 (5 bases). Germline V lookup: CDR1 SGHRS, CDR2 YFSETQ. This CDR3 region has 13 residues. The V end lost 0 bases, the J end lost 6 bases, and 9 bases lay between the germline ends. The DNA of the CDR3 is TGCGCCAGCAGCTTGGAGACGGGGGATGGCTACACCTTC. Its translation: CASSLETGDGYTF.

The chain carries TRBV27 and TRBJ1-4; 9 bases map to TRBD1. CDR1 is MNHEY, CDR2 SMNVEV, per germline (reference sequence). CDR3 length: 14 residues. V lost 3 bases to trimming and J lost 10 bases; unmatched junction nucleotides: 6. The CDR3 loop is CASSLGTGWGKLFF. The CDR3 region has the DNA TGTGCCAGCAGTTTGGGGACAGGGTGGGGAAAACTGTTTTTT.